A single sample gave rise to the 32 T cell receptor beta chains below, sequenced in a study of neurological immune-mediated disorders. Using its own MiXCR run on the 5' RACE reads, TCRdb lists one record per CDR3 protein. The sample holds fewer than 40,000 distinct CDR3 sequences; approximately 12% are singletons and the top ten take 5.2%. Noted time point: technical triplicate 2. Sequenced input: CD4+ T cells from blood. The source of these receptors is a female donor with HTLV-1-associated myelopathy (HAM/TSP).

This clonotype has ten or more counts. The chain uses TRBV6-6 and TRBJ2-1, with 9 bases lining up with TRBD2. There are 14 residues in the CDR3. Looked up from germline, CDR1 is MNHNY and CDR2 is SVGAGI (reference sequence). The V gene end was trimmed by 6 bases and the J gene end by 4 bases; junction bases not matched to a gene: 4. The DNA of the CDR3 is TGTGCCAGCAGGACTAGCGGAGGATACAATGAGCAGTTCTTC. Protein product: CASRTSGGYNEQFF.

This clonotype was picked up many times. V is TRBV19 and J is TRBJ1-5, with 9 bases matching TRBD1. Germline loops: CDR1 LNHDA, CDR2 SQIVND (reference sequence). V trimming: 10 bases; J trimming: 7 bases; junction bases outside the gene matches: 8. The CDR3 is 13 residues long. The CDR3 region has the DNA TGTGCCACCAGCCGGGACAGGGACCAGCCCCAGCATTTT. This encodes CATSRDRDQPQHF.

This rearrangement joins TRBV19 to TRBJ1-5; 9 nucleotides line up with TRBD1. The ends lost 6 bases at V and 0 bases at J; junction bases unmatched: 6. The CDR3 length is 16 residues. Germline CDR1 and CDR2: LNHDA and SQIVND (reference sequence). CDR3 protein: CASRDRGDYSNQPQHF. CDR3 DNA sequence: TGTGCCAGTAGGGACAGGGGCGATTATAGCAATCAGCCCCAGCATTTT.

On this clonotype itself: One end of the junction varies from germline; a read error may be responsible. V gene TRBV20-1 combines with J gene TRBJ2-7; D uncertain. The germline V gene encodes CDR1 DFQATT and CDR2 SNEGSKA (reference sequence). The CDR3 is made up of 11 amino acids. CDR3 amino acids: CSACGNYEQYF. CDR3 nucleotide sequence: TGCAGTGCTTGCGGCAACTACGAGCAGTACTTT.

This clonotype was seen many times. The V call is TRBV12-3 or TRBV12-4, the J call TRBJ2-5, with TRBD2 identical over 8 bases. The ends lost 8 bases at V and 5 bases at J; junction bases unmatched: 4. The CDR3 has 12 amino acids. The CDR3 nucleotides are TGTGCCAGCGGCCGGGGGGGGGAGACCCAGTACTTC. Translated: CASGRGGETQYF.

This clonotype was seen many times. The genes are TRBV3-1 and TRBJ2-1; 7 nucleotides agree with TRBD1. The germline V gene encodes CDR1 LGHDT and CDR2 YNNKEL (reference sequence). The CDR3 covers 14 residues. V was pared by 5 bases and J by 6 bases, with 7 bases of the junction left unmatched. DNA of the CDR3: TGTGCCAGCAGCAGGGGACAGTTTTTCAATGAGCAGTTCTTC. It yields the protein CASSRGQFFNEQFF.

This clonotype was detected ten times or more. The V and J genes are TRBV12-3 or TRBV12-4 and TRBJ2-5, with TRBD2 identical over 16 bases. This CDR3 has 16 amino acids. V lost 7 bases to trimming and J lost 5 bases; unmatched junction nucleotides: 7. The CDR3 DNA sequence: TGTGCCAGCATCCCGGGACTAGCGGGGGGGATGGAGACCCAGTACTTC. Its protein is CASIPGLAGGMETQYF.

This clonotype has ten or more counts. The DNA is omitted, as the CDR3 cannot be located on it reliably, and the CDR3 follows TCRdb's listing. J is TRBJ2-1 and V is TRBV20-1; TRBD2, the table's D call, lacks a check against the DNA. CDR1 and CDR2 from the germline V gene are DFQATT and SNEGSKA (reference sequence). With termini counted, the CDR3 has 14 amino acids. CDR3 amino acids: CSSSGTSGYNEQFF.

This clonotype has ten or more counts. V is TRBV20-1 and J is TRBJ2-3; D call uncertain. Trimming removed 3 bases from V and 4 bases from J, with 8 bases in between. There are 12 residues in the CDR3. Germline loops: CDR1 DFQATT, CDR2 SNEGSKA (reference sequence). As DNA, the CDR3 is TGCAGTGCTAGGGCCCCGGCAGATACGCAGTATTTT. It encodes CSARAPADTQYF.

This clonotype was observed at least ten times. This CDR3 reads CASSFNGRGIQETQYF. CDR3 DNA sequence: TGTGCCAGCAGTTTCAACGGGAGAGGCATCCAAGAGACCCAGTACTTC. The chain is built from TRBV12-3 or TRBV12-4 and TRBJ2-5, with D tentatively TRBD2 (6 bases). This CDR3 has 16 residues. V lost 3 bases and J lost 1, with 15 bases in between.

This clonotype showed up many times. The chain carries TRBV24-1 and TRBJ2-3; TRBD2 matches at 14 bases. The CDR3 length is 21 residues. Germline CDR1 and CDR2: KGHDR and SFDVKD. J gave up 5 bases and V 4 bases, and 19 bases lay outside the gene matches. The CDR3 here is CATSDYLPGTSGSLWGDTQYF. The CDR3 region has the DNA TGTGCCACCAGTGACTACCTACCCGGGACTAGCGGGAGTCTCTGGGGAGATACGCAGTATTTT.

CDR3 coding DNA: TGTGCCAGCAGCCAAGACGTCGGGAGTTACAATGAGCAGTTCTTC. Amino acids: CASSQDVGSYNEQFF. The chain combines TRBV4-2 with TRBJ2-1; maybe TRBD2 (6 bases). The CDR3 is 15 amino acids. Germline V gives CDR1 LGHNA, CDR2 YNFKEQ. V was cut by 0 bases and J by 4 bases, with 10 bases left in between.

This clonotype has ten or more counts. The CDR3, as DNA: TGTGCCAGCTCACCACAGACAGACGGGGACGAGCAGTACTTC. Translated, it gives CASSPQTDGDEQYF. J is TRBJ2-7 and V is TRBV18, with D perhaps TRBD1 or TRBD2 (5 bases each). Trimming stripped 1 base from V and 5 bases from J, with 12 bases between. The CDR3 contains 14 residues. From germline, CDR1 is KGHSH and CDR2 LQKENI.

This clonotype was seen many times. The V and J genes are TRBV5-5 and TRBJ2-2; a weak D match, TRBD1 (6 bases). V was cut by 7 bases and J by 4 bases, with 11 bases left in between. Germline V lookup: CDR1 SGHKS, CDR2 YYEKEE (reference sequence). This CDR3 spans 13 amino acids. CDR3: CASQGRGTGELFF. The CDR3 DNA follows: TGTGCCAGCCAGGGGCGCGGCACCGGGGAGCTGTTTTTT.

The table lists this clonotype with many counts. The J gene is TRBJ2-5, the V gene TRBV2, with no clear D. The V gene lost 7 bases and the J gene lost 5 bases, with 14 bases spanning the gap. Germline loops: CDR1 SNHLY, CDR2 FYNNEI. This CDR3 contains 13 residues. The CDR3 coding sequence is TGTGCCAGCACGGGCCCAACGGGTGAGACCCAGTACTTC. Encoded protein: CASTGPTGETQYF.

In this sample, this clonotype turned up many times. This chain joins TRBV20-1 and TRBJ2-3; TRBD2 matches 16 bases. Germline V lookup: CDR1 DFQATT, CDR2 SNEGSKA (reference sequence). This CDR3 is built from 19 residues. Trimming at V came to 3 bases and at J to 2 bases, leaving 11 bases not matched to a gene. CDR3 sequence: CSARFYTGLAGGLTDTQYF. CDR3 bases: TGCAGTGCTAGGTTCTACACGGGACTAGCGGGAGGGCTCACAGATACGCAGTATTTT.

The chain joins TRBV20-1 to TRBJ2-3; the D gene could be TRBD1 or TRBD2 (6 bases each). The CDR3 is 15 amino acids. Germline-derived CDR1 and CDR2 are DFQATT and SNEGSKA (reference sequence). V was pared by 8 bases and J by 2 bases, with 20 bases between. Here the CDR3 reads CSSTARGGFTDTQYF. CDR3 sequence (DNA): TGCAGTTCCACCGCTAGAGGGGGGTTCACAGATACGCAGTATTTT.

There are many counts of this clonotype. The genes are TRBV5-1 and TRBJ1-1; 9 bases line up with TRBD1. V lost 4 bases to trimming and J lost 5 bases; unmatched junction nucleotides: 9. Germline CDR1 reads SGHRS; CDR2 reads YFSETQ. The CDR3 runs to 15 residues. The CDR3 here is CASSVGTGRGTEAFF. The CDR3 DNA reads TGCGCCAGCAGCGTCGGGACAGGGAGGGGAACTGAAGCTTTCTTT.

This clonotype showed up many times. The chain links TRBV4-2 to TRBJ1-2; tentatively, D is TRBD1 (6 bases). The germline V and J ends were trimmed by 3 bases and 2 bases, with 10 bases remaining between them. The germline V gene has CDR1 LGHNA and CDR2 YNFKEQ. The CDR3 runs 14 residues. The CDR3 DNA follows: TGTGCCAGCAGCCACGGACAGAACAACTATGGCTACACCTTC. Protein product: CASSHGQNNYGYTF.

This clonotype was detected ten times or more. The J gene is TRBJ1-1, the V gene TRBV28; D ambiguous. Germline CDR1 reads MDHEN; CDR2 reads SYDVKM. Trimming removed 5 bases from V and 3 bases from J, with 10 bases in between. This CDR3 region has 13 residues. The CDR3 sequence is CASSPDGDTEAFF. The CDR3 DNA sequence: TGTGCCAGCAGTCCCGACGGCGACACTGAAGCTTTCTTT.

This clonotype was detected many times. The chain combines TRBV2 with TRBJ2-7; the D is unclear. Germline V gene data show CDR1 as SNHLY and CDR2 as FYNNEI. Deletions cut 0 bases from V and 7 bases from J, with 16 bases between. CDR3 length equals 15 residues. DNA of the CDR3: TGTGCCAGCAGTGAAGCGCTTGCACCGTTGGGTGAGCAGTACTTC. Translation gives CASSEALAPLGEQYF.

This clonotype appeared many times. This chain uses TRBV20-1 with TRBJ2-3; perhaps D is TRBD1 or TRBD2 (6 bases each). The CDR3 runs to 16 residues. Germline V CDR1 and CDR2: DFQATT, SNEGSKA (reference sequence). V was clipped by 6 bases and J by 0 bases, with 19 bases between them. CDR3 in DNA: TGCAGTGCCGACGGAGGGGGAACGGCTAGCACAGATACGCAGTATTTT. Amino acid sequence: CSADGGGTASTDTQYF.

This clonotype has a count of ten or more. V is TRBV9 and J is TRBJ2-7; 9 bases match TRBD1. V gave up 0 bases and J gave up 5 bases; unmatched junction bases: 6. The CDR3 length is 15 residues. Germline V gene data show CDR1 as SGDLS and CDR2 as YYNGEE. The CDR3 sequence is CASSVAWTGDHEQYF. In DNA form, the CDR3 reads TGTGCCAGCAGCGTAGCGTGGACAGGGGACCACGAGCAGTACTTC.

V gene TRBV6-2 or TRBV6-3 combines with J gene TRBJ1-5, with 10 positions matching TRBD1. The CDR3 runs to 14 residues. Trimming removed 6 bases from V and 6 bases from J; junction bases left unmatched: 5. Germline V gives CDR1 MNHEY, CDR2 SVGEGT. The CDR3 DNA sequence: TGTGCCAGCAGACGGACAGGGGGTTTTCAGCCCCAGCATTTT. Residues: CASRRTGGFQPQHF.

This clonotype occurred many times. Here the CDR3 reads CASSLVAGGLQETQYF. The CDR3 DNA is TGTGCCAGCAGCTTAGTGGCGGGGGGGCTACAAGAGACCCAGTACTTC. V usage is TRBV7-2 and J usage is TRBJ2-5; 9 bases are a match to TRBD2. V lost 1 base to trimming and J lost 2 bases; unmatched junction nucleotides: 5. CDR1 and CDR2 (germline): SGHTA, FQGNSA. CDR3 length equals 16 residues.

V gene TRBV10-3 combines with J gene TRBJ2-7, with 8 bases identical to TRBD1. This CDR3 spans 14 amino acids. The ends lost 4 bases at V and 3 bases at J; junction bases unmatched: 5. Germline V CDR1 and CDR2: ENHRY, SYGVKD. CDR3 in amino acids: CAISVTGEVYEQYF. CDR3 DNA sequence: TGTGCCATCAGTGTGACAGGGGAAGTCTACGAGCAGTACTTC.

This clonotype was counted many times. The V call is TRBV25-1, the J call TRBJ2-2, with 9 bases matching TRBD1. There are 14 residues in the CDR3. Germline CDR1 reads MGHDK; CDR2 reads SYGVNS. Germline trimming cut 3 bases from V and 7 bases from J; bases unmatched to any gene: 3. CDR3 DNA: TGTGCCAGCAGTGAGACAGGGGGAGGCGGGGAGCTGTTTTTT. Translated: CASSETGGGGELFF.

This clonotype was recorded at least ten times. The chain links TRBV24-1 to TRBJ2-6; possible D gene TRBD2, 6 bases. The CDR3 contains 19 residues. Germline-derived CDR1 and CDR2 are KGHDR and SFDVKD. V lost 4 bases to trimming and J lost 0 bases, with 18 bases between them. The CDR3 sequence: CATSDNKDYRISGANVLTF. DNA of the CDR3: TGTGCCACCAGTGACAACAAGGACTATCGAATCTCTGGGGCCAACGTCCTGACTTTC.

This clonotype has ten or more counts. The rearrangement uses TRBV4-1 and TRBJ2-5; tentatively, D is TRBD1 (6 bases). The CDR3 sequence is 16 residues long. CDR1 and CDR2 from the germline V gene are MGHRA and YSYEKL. V lost 1 base, J lost 2 bases, and 14 bases lay in between. Here the CDR3 reads CASSQVTRGGQETQYF. CDR3 sequence (DNA): TGCGCCAGCAGCCAAGTAACTAGAGGGGGTCAAGAGACCCAGTACTTC.

This clonotype was detected ten times or more. V usage is TRBV24-1 and J usage is TRBJ2-2; D may match TRBD1 or TRBD2 (5 bases each). CDR1 is KGHDR, CDR2 SFDVKD, per germline. V gave up 3 bases and J gave up 4 bases, with 14 bases separating them. The CDR3 extends over 16 amino acids. CDR3 nucleotides: TGTGCCACCAGTGATCGTACAGGAGGCGGCACCGGGGAGCTGTTTTTT. This translates into CATSDRTGGGTGELFF.

This clonotype was recorded many times. The V call is TRBV10-3, the J call TRBJ1-1; D call uncertain. Germline CDR1 and CDR2: ENHRY and SYGVKD. V dropped 2 bases and J dropped 5 bases, with 12 bases sitting between them. This CDR3 comprises 14 residues. CDR3 sequence (DNA): TGTGCCATCAGTGAGGTGGTTCCGGTTACTGAAGCTTTCTTT. Translation: CAISEVVPVTEAFF.

The table lists this clonotype with many counts. The genes are TRBV6-2 or TRBV6-3 and TRBJ2-1; tentative D call: TRBD1 (6 bases). The germline gives CDR1 MNHEY, CDR2 SVGEGT. V was pared by 6 bases and J by 4 bases, with 22 bases between. The CDR3 totals 17 residues. As DNA, the CDR3 is TGTGCCAGCAGCTCGTTTGTTGTGCTGGACAGTTACAATGAGCAGTTCTTC. Protein: CASSSFVVLDSYNEQFF.